This TCR beta chain stems from a study of identical twins. There are a few counts of this clonotype. No antigen is known for it. Germline-derived CDR1 and CDR2 are SGDLS and YYNGEE. The CDR3 is 15 amino acids. Trimming cost V 4 bases and J 6 bases, with 16 bases left between them. Study-wide points: Insertions were fewer in abundant cord blood beta clonotypes, whereas memory repertoires showed none of this pattern.

TCRdb reprocessed the 5' RACE reads via MiXCR and lists one record per CDR3 protein. The table lists 200,000 to 250,000 distinct CDR3 sequences, 5.5% to 8% of them singletons. The same specimen was also included in a second study, on yellow fever vaccine responses in identical twins.

The gene calls are TRBV9 and TRBJ2-2; the D call may be TRBD1 or TRBD2 (6 bases each). Input material: memory (CD45RO+) T cells sorted from blood. The clonotype comes from a young woman in good health. Here the CDR3 reads CASSSQGLRAGELFF. The CDR3 coding sequence is TGTGCCAGCAGCTCACAGGGACTCCGCGCCGGGGAGCTGTTTTTT.